The next 27 T cell receptor beta chains were all read from a single sample in a study of metastatic and nonmetastatic thyroid tumors. Among the patients, none had received any treatment before thyroid surgery. With MiXCR, TCRdb reprocessed the PCR reads. The repertoire consists of about 38,000 clones, with roughly half occurring once and the leading ten covering around a quarter. Sequences were obtained from tumor tissue. These TCRs come from a male donor with papillary thyroid cancer or a benign thyroid nodule (not recorded which). Some clones in this sample may be carry-over from other donors' samples.

This sequence joins TRBV11-2 and TRBJ1-2; tentative D call: TRBD1 (5 bases). V dropped 5 bases and J dropped 6 bases, with 31 bases sitting between them. The CDR3 totals 19 residues. The germline V gene has CDR1 SGHAT and CDR2 FQNNGV. The CDR3 DNA follows: TGTGCCAGCAGCGCGAATACCGGGACTGAACCCGCCCCAAGAGATGGCTACACCTTC. Translated: CASSANTGTEPAPRDGYTF.

V usage is TRBV5-1 and J usage is TRBJ2-3; 8 positions agree with TRBD2. V trimming: 1 base; J trimming: 1 base; junction bases outside the gene matches: 8. This CDR3 comprises 17 residues. The germline V gene encodes CDR1 SGHRS and CDR2 YFSETQ. CDR3 in DNA: TGCGCCAGCAGCTTGCTTGGCGGGAGGATCGGCACAGATACGCAGTATTTT. Protein product: CASSLLGGRIGTDTQYF.

This clone was recorded a few times. The V call is TRBV20-1, the J call TRBJ2-7, with D tentatively TRBD1 (5 bases). V was shortened by 5 bases and J by 5 bases, with 22 bases between the two germline ends. There are 15 residues in the CDR3. CDR1 is DFQATT and CDR2 is SNEGSKA in the germline V gene (reference sequence). DNA of the CDR3: TGCAGTGCTTTTCCGCCTCTCTCTCAGGGCGACGAGCAGTACTTC. Amino acid sequence: CSAFPPLSQGDEQYF.

This clone was seen a few times. The chain uses TRBV2 and TRBJ1-2, with 10 bases identical to TRBD1. The CDR3 is 14 amino acids. Germline V gene data show CDR1 as SNHLY and CDR2 as FYNNEI. The ends lost 6 bases at V and 10 bases at J; junction bases unmatched: 11. CDR3: CASSTPGTGASYTF. The CDR3 DNA follows: TGTGCCAGCAGCACCCCCGGGACAGGGGCTTCCTACACCTTC.

The chain joins TRBV4-1 to TRBJ1-3, with D maybe TRBD1 (5 bases). Between the trimmed V and J ends, which lost 0 bases and 0 bases, there was a span of 18 bases. Germline assignment: CDR1 MGHRA and CDR2 YSYEKL. This CDR3 has 19 amino acids. CDR3 nucleotides: TGCGCCAGCAGCCAAGATGGTGCGGGGACGCTGCACTCTGGAAACACCATATATTTT. Translated: CASSQDGAGTLHSGNTIYF.

This rearrangement joins TRBV6-1 to TRBJ1-2; D might be TRBD1 (5 bases). V was trimmed by 11 bases and J by 0 bases, leaving 25 bases between them. Per the germline V gene, CDR1 is MNHNS and CDR2 is SASEGT. The length of the CDR3 is 17 residues. Written as DNA, the CDR3 is TGTGCCCAGCCGAATGTTTGGGGGAACCTGCCTAACTATGGCTACACCTTC. It is translated as CAQPNVWGNLPNYGYTF.

This clone was picked up a small number of times. This chain connects TRBV19 to TRBJ1-5, with D tentatively TRBD1 (5 bases). Trimming shortened V by 7 bases and J by 3 bases, and 13 bases separated the two germline ends. The CDR3 runs 14 residues. Germline values: CDR1 LNHDA, CDR2 SQIVND (reference sequence). CDR3 nucleotide sequence: TGTGCCAGTATTGGGCTAGGGGCCAATCAGCCCCAGCATTTT. This sequence encodes CASIGLGANQPQHF.

The chain combines TRBV7-8 with TRBJ1-1, with 10 nucleotides matching TRBD1. The CDR3 extends over 17 amino acids. The germline gives CDR1 SGHVS, CDR2 FQNEAQ. Trimming took 3 bases from V and 1 from J; bases not matched to a gene: 8. The DNA for the CDR3 is TGTGCCAGCAGCTTGTCCCGGGACAGGGGTCGGAACACTGAAGCTTTCTTT. It codes for CASSLSRDRGRNTEAFF.

This rearrangement joins TRBV7-8 to TRBJ1-1; D not certain. V was shortened by 5 bases and J by 9 bases, with 13 bases between the two germline ends. From germline, CDR1 is SGHVS and CDR2 FQNEAQ. The CDR3 is 12 amino acids. CDR3 in amino acids: CASSRQDNKAFF. CDR3 bases: TGTGCCAGCAGCCGGCAAGATAACAAAGCTTTCTTT. Full variable domain (outside the CDR3, taken from reference TRBV7-8 and TRBJ1-1): GAGVSQSPRYKVAKRGQDVALRCDPISGHVSLFWYQQALGQGPEFLTYFQNEAQLDKSGLPSDRFFAERPEGSVSTLKIQRTQQEDSAVYLCASSRQDNKAFFGQGTRLTVV.

The V gene is TRBV30, the J gene TRBJ2-2, with TRBD1 matching over 9 bases. The trim removed 3 bases at V and 6 bases at J, leaving 5 bases unmatched. Germline V gene data show CDR1 as GTSNPN and CDR2 as SVGIG (reference sequence). CDR3 length: 14 residues. CDR3 sequence (DNA): TGTGCCTGGAGCGGGGACAGGGAGGCCGGGGAGCTGTTTTTT. Amino acids: CAWSGDREAGELFF. The variable domain in full, with the rest retrieved from reference TRBV30 and TRBJ2-2, is SQTIHQWPATLVQPVGSPLSLECTVEGTSNPNLYWYRQAAGRGLQLLFYSVGIGQISSEVPQNLSASRPQDRQFILSSKKLLLSDSGFYLCAWSGDREAGELFFGEGSRLTVL.

This CDR3 is CASSLESGGYNEQFF. The DNA for the CDR3 is TGTGCCAGCAGCCTCGAATCTGGGGGATACAATGAGCAGTTCTTC. The rearrangement uses TRBV6-1 and TRBJ2-1; D is possibly TRBD1 or TRBD2 (5 bases each). CDR3 length: 15 residues. Germline lookup yields CDR1 MNHNS and CDR2 SASEGT. The ends were cut back, 6 bases at V and 4 bases at J, with 16 bases in the middle.

The CDR3 bases are TGCGCCAGCAGTGAGTCGGGGCTAGCGGGAGGCCAAGAGACCCAGTACTTC. This codes for CASSESGLAGGQETQYF. The gene calls are TRBV10-1 and TRBJ2-5; 11 positions match TRBD2. There are 17 residues in the CDR3. Germline-derived CDR1 and CDR2 are WNHNN and SYGVQD (reference sequence). Trimming at V came to 0 bases and at J to 1 base, leaving 4 bases not matched to a gene.

This clone was seen a few times. The chain has TRBV28 and TRBJ2-7, with 9 positions matching TRBD2. Germline V CDR1 and CDR2: MDHEN, SYDVKM. Trimming removed 3 bases from V and 5 bases from J; junction bases left unmatched: 14. The CDR3 is 17 residues long. As DNA, the CDR3 is TGTGCCAGCAGTTTCAGGTCCCTGCGGGAGGGTAATAACGAGCAGTACTTC. This sequence encodes CASSFRSLREGNNEQYF.

This chain joins TRBV4-1 and TRBJ2-5, with TRBD1 matching 9 bases. This CDR3 has 14 amino acids. Per the germline V gene, CDR1 is MGHRA and CDR2 is YSYEKL. Trimming cost V 3 bases and J 4 bases; bases outside gene matches: 3. The CDR3 sequence is CASSQDRGGETQYF. CDR3 nucleotide sequence: TGCGCCAGCAGCCAGGACAGGGGAGGAGAGACCCAGTACTTC.

The V gene is TRBV4-2, the J gene TRBJ2-1, with TRBD2 matching over 7 bases. CDR3 size: 16 residues. The trim removed 1 base at V and 8 bases at J, leaving 11 bases unmatched. Per the germline V gene, CDR1 is LGHNA and CDR2 is YNFKEQ. The CDR3 protein is CASSQGEGPGRDEQFF. The CDR3 bases are TGTGCCAGCAGCCAAGGGGAGGGACCCGGGCGCGATGAGCAGTTCTTC.

The chain employs TRBV6-5 and TRBJ1-2; perhaps TRBD1 as D (5 bases). The germline V gene encodes CDR1 MNHEY and CDR2 SVGAGI. V gave up 0 bases and J gave up 2 bases, with 10 bases separating them. This CDR3 is built from 15 residues. The CDR3 protein is CASSYSRRGNYGYTF. CDR3 DNA sequence: TGTGCCAGCAGTTACTCCCGCCGGGGGAACTATGGCTACACCTTC.

The chain joins TRBV5-1 to TRBJ2-3, with TRBD1 identical over 7 bases. The CDR3 is 13 residues long. Trimming at V came to 4 bases and at J to 3 bases, leaving 2 bases not matched to a gene. Looked up from germline, CDR1 is SGHRS and CDR2 is YFSETQ. CDR3 nucleotide sequence: TGCGCCAGCAGCAGACAGGGAACAGATACGCAGTATTTT. Translated, it gives CASSRQGTDTQYF.

This clone was picked up one time. This chain connects TRBV4-2 to TRBJ1-2, with TRBD1 matching over 7 bases. The J segment lost 4 bases and the V segment lost 4 bases, leaving 9 bases of the junction unmatched. CDR1 and CDR2 (germline): LGHNA, YNFKEQ. This CDR3 is 15 amino acids long. The CDR3 DNA reads TGTGCCAGCAGCCTAGACACCGGGACAGCCTATGGCTACACCTTC. As protein: CASSLDTGTAYGYTF.

The J gene is TRBJ2-1, the V gene TRBV7-8, with 11 bases lining up with TRBD2. This CDR3 region has 14 residues. Germline CDR1 SGHVS, CDR2 FQNEAQ. The junction had 5 bases not matched to a gene; V was cut back by 5 bases and J by 8 bases. The CDR3 protein is CASSLTSGSDEQFF. DNA of the CDR3: TGTGCCAGCAGCCTAACTAGCGGGAGCGATGAGCAGTTCTTC. The whole variable domain, remainder taken from reference TRBV7-8 and TRBJ2-1, is GAGVSQSPRYKVAKRGQDVALRCDPISGHVSLFWYQQALGQGPEFLTYFQNEAQLDKSGLPSDRFFAERPEGSVSTLKIQRTQQEDSAVYLCASSLTSGSDEQFFGPGTRLTVL.

CDR3 DNA sequence: TGTGCCAGCAGTGAGCCCGGGACTAGTAGGGCCAATGAGCAGTTCTTC. Protein sequence: CASSEPGTSRANEQFF. V usage is TRBV6-1 and J usage is TRBJ2-1; TRBD2 agrees at 8 bases. The V and J ends lost 3 bases and 6 bases, in that order; junction bases with no gene match: 10. The CDR3 covers 16 residues. Germline values: CDR1 MNHNS, CDR2 SASEGT.

There are a few counts of this clone. A read error may produce the germline difference seen at one junction end. This chain joins TRBV9 and TRBJ2-5; 10 nucleotides line up with TRBD2. The DNA matches TRBJ2-1 better at its end, which makes the J call doubtful. CDR3 size: 14 residues. Germline lookup yields CDR1 SGDLS and CDR2 YYNGEE. The CDR3 here is CVSSVGTSENEQFF. The CDR3 region has the DNA TGTGTCAGCAGCGTAGGGACTAGCGAAAATGAGCAGTTCTTC.

The V gene is TRBV27, the J gene TRBJ2-2, with TRBD2 identical over 7 bases. V gave up 0 bases and J gave up 5 bases; unmatched junction bases: 6. CDR1 and CDR2 from the germline V gene are MNHEY and SMNVEV (reference sequence). This CDR3 region has 16 residues. The CDR3 loop is CASSLSWGGETGELFF. CDR3 sequence (DNA): TGTGCCAGCAGTTTATCTTGGGGGGGGGAAACCGGGGAGCTGTTTTTT.

V is TRBV20-1 and J is TRBJ2-3; a possible D gene is TRBD2 (6 bases). Germline V lookup: CDR1 DFQATT, CDR2 SNEGSKA (reference sequence). Trimming took off 5 bases at V and 1 base at J, with 10 bases between the two ends. The CDR3 runs to 13 residues. CDR3 protein: CSASGTRTDTQYF. The CDR3 DNA sequence: TGCAGTGCTTCCGGGACTCGCACAGATACGCAGTATTTT.

The chain recombines TRBV5-1 with TRBJ2-7, with D possibly TRBD2 on 6 matching bases. Trimming shortened V by 5 bases and J by 0 bases, and 15 bases separated the two germline ends. The CDR3 contains 15 residues. Germline V gives CDR1 SGHRS, CDR2 YFSETQ. This CDR3 is CASSKWEDYSYEQYF. The DNA for the CDR3 is TGCGCCAGCAGTAAATGGGAGGATTACTCCTACGAGCAGTACTTC. The whole variable domain, remainder taken from reference TRBV5-1 and TRBJ2-7, is KAGVTQTPRYLIKTRGQQVTLSCSPISGHRSVSWYQQTPGQGLQFLFEYFSETQRNKGNFPGRFSGRQFSNSRSEMNVSTLELGDSALYLCASSKWEDYSYEQYFGPGTRLTVT.

This clone was seen more than once but under ten times. The chain recombines TRBV18 with TRBJ1-2; D is perhaps TRBD1 (6 bases). CDR1 is KGHSH and CDR2 is LQKENI in the germline V gene. The CDR3 runs 13 residues. Between the trimmed V and J ends, which lost 3 bases and 7 bases, there was a span of 12 bases. CDR3 nucleotide sequence: TGTGCCAGCTCACCTACAGGGATTCGTGGCTACACCTTC. It encodes CASSPTGIRGYTF.

The J gene is TRBJ2-2, the V gene TRBV20-1; D is uncertain. V was shortened by 5 bases and J by 0 bases, with 13 bases between the two germline ends. Germline CDR1 reads DFQATT; CDR2 reads SNEGSKA (reference sequence). The CDR3 has 15 amino acids. The CDR3 region is CSACRTATNTGELFF. CDR3 DNA sequence: TGCAGTGCTTGTCGGACGGCAACGAACACCGGGGAGCTGTTTTTT.

This clone was seen just once. This chain's CDR3 is CASRASGSFYNEQFF. CDR3 nucleotides: TGTGCCAGCAGGGCTAGCGGGAGCTTCTACAATGAGCAGTTCTTC. The gene calls are TRBV3-1 and TRBJ2-1; 10 bases align to TRBD2. J lost 3 bases, V lost 6 bases, and 5 bases had no gene match. There are 15 residues in the CDR3. The germline V gene has CDR1 LGHDT and CDR2 YNNKEL (reference sequence).